This TCR beta chain was retrieved from a study of T-cell reconstitution after alpha-beta-depleted transplantation in children. Regarding the study as a whole: Expanded graft clones, several hundred of them, were reportedly the source of alpha-beta T cells about two months after transplant. It was surviving recipient T cells and thymic progenitors that gave some patients high TCRbeta diversity at day 60. Most T-cell counts and diversity one year after the transplant came from T cells that were newly produced.

CDR3 length equals 11 residues. CDR1 and CDR2 (germline): SQVTM, ANQGSEA. Trimming removed 5 bases from V and 7 bases from J, with 11 bases in between. The TCRbeta library was prepared with unique molecular identifiers. TCRdb fed the PCR reads into MiXCR, producing one record per CDR3 protein. The sample lists about 440,000 distinct CDR3 sequences, around 46% occurring once. With regard to this clonotype: The antigen is unknown.

The chain recombines TRBV29-1 with TRBJ1-1; D is possibly TRBD1 (5 bases). Sequenced material: PBMCs, taken before TCRalphabeta/CD19-depleted stem cell transplant. The receptor comes from a girl aged 2 to 9 with aplastic anemia, due to receive a stem cell transplant. CDR3 region: CSVIGADEAFF. The CDR3 region has the DNA TGCAGCGTTATAGGGGCAGATGAAGCTTTCTTT.